The TCR beta chain described here comes from a study of CD4 T cells in relation to SARS-CoV-2 and coronaviruses. Naive and memory CD4+ T cell DNA was deep-sequenced without culture. TCRdb's copy holds only in-frame clones and misses some; the assay was immunoSEQ multiplex PCR. The sample carries 65,000 or so clones, around 87% recorded once. Comments on this clone: The target antigen is unknown.

Broader study findings: Approximately 65% of donors had memory CD4+ clonotypes crossrecognizing SARS-CoV-2 and common cold coronavirus spike. The assay detects memory recall responses, not culture-primed primary responses.

Germline CDR1 reads MDHEN; CDR2 reads SYDVKM. The V and J ends lost 7 bases and 5 bases respectively, with 17 bases between them. This CDR3 has 14 residues. The unexposed donors gave CD4+ T cells in about 2011-2019, prior to COVID-19. This TCR came from a human donor in good health. Source material: memory CD4+ T cells from PBMCs. This chain connects TRBV28 to TRBJ2-5; D possibly corresponds to TRBD1 (5 bases). DNA of the CDR3: TGTGCCAGCAACCATGGACACCTCCCTGAGACCCAGTACTTC. It codes for CASNHGHLPETQYF.